These 18 T cell receptor beta chains were all obtained from the same sample, sequenced in a study of blood T cells in healthy people across ages. Alongside a J-beta primer mix, a sample-barcoded 5' primer served in a second PCR lasting 7 to 11 cycles. One entry per CDR3 protein, called by TCRdb with MiXCR from the 5' RACE reads. The sample contains 1.5 million to 2 million distinct CDR3 sequences, roughly 27% of which appear only once. Sample: blood. The source is a woman in her 30s in good health.

V gene TRBV27 combines with J gene TRBJ2-1, with TRBD2 matching over 10 bases. V was clipped by 6 bases and J by 3 bases; unmatched bases: 5. The CDR3 runs to 15 residues. Germline V CDR1 and CDR2: MNHEY, SMNVEV (reference sequence). CDR3 DNA: TGTGCCAGCAGAGGACTAGCGGAGATCTACAATGAGCAGTTCTTC. This sequence encodes CASRGLAEIYNEQFF.

This clonotype was seen repeatedly, ten times or more. The CDR3 is CASSSLKGTGMYSPLHF. Written as DNA, the CDR3 is TGTGCCAGCAGTTCCCTAAAAGGGACAGGGATGTATTCACCCCTCCACTTT. This chain links TRBV28 with TRBJ1-6, with 9 bases identical to TRBD1. The CDR3 is 17 amino acids. Germline CDR1 MDHEN, CDR2 SYDVKM. Trimming at V came to 4 bases and at J to 8 bases, leaving 12 bases not matched to a gene. Full variable domain (remainder filled in from reference TRBV28 and TRBJ1-6): DVKVTQSSRYLVKRTGEKVFLECVQDMDHENMFWYRQDPGLGLRLIYFSYDVKMKEKGDIPEGYSVSREKKERFSLILESASTNQTSMYLCASSSLKGTGMYSPLHFGNGTRLTVT.

The table lists this clonotype with many counts. V and J are TRBV9 and TRBJ2-5, with 8 nucleotides matching TRBD2. J lost 5 bases, V lost 1 base, and 7 bases had no gene match. Germline CDR1 and CDR2: SGDLS and YYNGEE. The CDR3 runs 15 residues. The CDR3 is CASSVSGGFRETQYF. The CDR3 nucleotides read TGTGCCAGCAGCGTAAGCGGGGGCTTCCGGGAGACCCAGTACTTC. Full variable domain (missing parts from reference TRBV9 and TRBJ2-5): DSGVTQTPKHLITATGQRVTLRCSPRSGDLSVYWYQQSLDQGLQFLIQYYNGEERAKGNILERFSAQQFPDLHSELNLSSLELGDSALYFCASSVSGGFRETQYFGPGTRLLVL.

This clonotype was recorded at least ten times. The chain uses TRBV7-2 and TRBJ2-6, with 7 bases identical to TRBD1. V shed 5 bases, J shed 2 bases, and the junction held 6 bases outside the gene matches. The germline gives CDR1 SGHTA, CDR2 FQGNSA. The CDR3 covers 16 residues. The CDR3 DNA is TGTGCCAGCAGCCCCAGACAGGGCACTGGGGCCAACGTCCTGACTTTC. Amino acids: CASSPRQGTGANVLTF.

This clonotype was picked up a small number of times. The rearrangement links TRBV5-1 to TRBJ1-1, with a weak D call TRBD1 (6 bases). Per the germline V gene, CDR1 is SGHRS and CDR2 is YFSETQ. Trimming cost V 0 bases and J 3 bases, with 12 bases left between them. This CDR3 is 15 amino acids long. Written as DNA, the CDR3 is TGCGCCAGCAGCTTGGTGGCGGGGGCGGACACTGAAGCTTTCTTT. It codes for CASSLVAGADTEAFF.

The chain carries TRBV10-2 and TRBJ2-5; TRBD2 matches at 10 bases. The J call may be incorrect, as the DNA end agrees better with TRBJ2-7. CDR1 is WSHSY and CDR2 is SAAADI in the germline V gene. The CDR3 contains 13 residues. The CDR3 protein is CANSKREGYEQYF. CDR3 in DNA: TGCGCCAACAGCAAGCGGGAGGGTTACGAGCAGTACTTC.

This clonotype was seen at least ten times. V is TRBV2 and J is TRBJ2-5, with TRBD2 identical over 8 bases. Looked up from germline, CDR1 is SNHLY and CDR2 is FYNNEI. V dropped 6 bases and J dropped 2; count of bases not matched to a gene: 8. The CDR3 spans 15 residues. The CDR3 bases are TGTGCCAGCAGAGCGGGGGCCCTGGTTCAAGAGACCCAGTACTTC. Residues: CASRAGALVQETQYF.

This clonotype was observed a few times. This chain links TRBV3-1 with TRBJ1-2; D is uncertain. This CDR3 has 14 amino acids. The V and J ends lost 4 bases and 3 bases respectively, with 12 bases between them. CDR1 is LGHDT and CDR2 is YNNKEL in the germline V gene (reference sequence). The CDR3 DNA is TGTGCCAGCAGCCGTGCGGGCGGAGACTATGGCTACACCTTC. This translates into CASSRAGGDYGYTF.

V gene TRBV10-3 combines with J gene TRBJ1-1; D is possibly TRBD1 (6 bases). Germline CDR1 and CDR2: ENHRY and SYGVKD. Trimming removed 6 bases at V and 5 bases at J, with 10 bases between. This CDR3 contains 12 residues. The CDR3 DNA follows: TGTGCCATCAGGAACAGGGAAACTGAAGCTTTCTTT. It codes for CAIRNRETEAFF.

In the case of this clonotype: A clone one base away is much larger, so this may be a read error. This chain uses TRBV12-3 or TRBV12-4 with TRBJ1-2; no clear D. The CDR3 spans 12 residues. DNA of the CDR3: TGTGCCAGCAGTCCTCATGGAGGTGGCTACGCCTTC. It translates to CASSPHGGGYAF.

The chain couples TRBV20-1 to TRBJ2-2, with 9 positions matching TRBD2. The length of the CDR3 is 16 residues. Germline CDR1 DFQATT, CDR2 SNEGSKA (reference sequence). Trimming cost V 0 bases and J 3 bases; bases outside gene matches: 5. CDR3 sequence reads: CSARDIRGRDTGELFF. DNA of the CDR3: TGCAGTGCTAGAGATATCCGCGGGAGGGACACCGGGGAGCTGTTTTTT.

V is TRBV18 and J is TRBJ1-1; unclear D gene. Germline loops: CDR1 KGHSH, CDR2 LQKENI. Trimming left V 1 base short and J 1 base short, with 7 bases between. This CDR3 contains 14 residues. The CDR3 DNA is TGTGCCAGCTCACCACTAACTGAGAACACTGAAGCTTTCTTT. Its protein is CASSPLTENTEAFF.

This clonotype was found once. This probably arose from a read error, given a far larger clone one base away. This chain's CDR3 is CASSRTSGTYEQYV. In DNA form, the CDR3 reads TGTGCCAGCTCACGGACTAGCGGAACCTACGAGCAGTACGTC. The chain has TRBV18 and TRBJ2-7; the match to TRBD2 covers 10 bases. CDR3 length equals 14 residues. Per germline, CDR1 KGHSH and CDR2 LQKENI. The trim removed 4 bases at V and 2 bases at J, leaving 2 bases unmatched.

Concerning this clonotype itself: A much larger clonotype is one base distant, so this may be a read error. This chain links TRBV5-1 with TRBJ2-1; tentative D call: TRBD2 (6 bases). The end of the DNA is better explained by TRBJ2-7, so the J call may be wrong. CDR1 is SGHRS, CDR2 YFSETQ, per germline. The CDR3 loop spans 15 amino acids. The CDR3 region has the DNA TGCGCCAGCAGCGCGGGACTTAGCTCCTACAATGAGCAGTACTTC. This gives the protein CASSAGLSSYNEQYF.

A few counts support this clonotype. This rearrangement joins TRBV27 to TRBJ2-7; maybe TRBD1 (5 bases). V was pared by 6 bases and J by 7 bases, with 13 bases between. Germline assignment: CDR1 MNHEY and CDR2 SMNVEV (reference sequence). The CDR3 covers 12 residues. CDR3 sequence reads: CASSNLAGEQYF. In nucleotides, the CDR3 is TGTGCCAGCAGCAATCTGGCAGGGGAGCAGTACTTC.

About this clonotype itself: A much larger clone differs by one base, so this may be a read error. The chain joins TRBV3-1 to TRBJ2-5; 10 bases map to TRBD2. CDR1 and CDR2 from the germline V gene are LGHDT and YNNKEL (reference sequence). CDR3 length equals 16 residues. Unmatched junction bases numbered 7, after V lost 2 bases and J lost 4 bases. CDR3 bases: TGTGCCAGCAGCCAATACACTTGGACTAGCGGAGAGACCCAGTACTTC. It yields the protein CASSQYTWTSGETQYF.

This clonotype turned up a few times. The chain links TRBV10-3 to TRBJ2-3; D remains unclear. The CDR3 runs 16 residues. Trimming took off 3 bases at V and 6 bases at J, with 19 bases between the two ends. Per the germline V gene, CDR1 is ENHRY and CDR2 is SYGVKD. As DNA, the CDR3 is TGTGCCATCAGTGACCCGGTAGCACAAAACACCGATACGCAGTATTTT. It yields the protein CAISDPVAQNTDTQYF.

In this sample, this clonotype turned up a few times. The V call is TRBV2, the J call TRBJ2-5, with D perhaps matching TRBD1 (5 bases). The V end lost 7 bases, the J end lost 5 bases, and 14 bases lay between the germline ends. The CDR3 totals 13 residues. From germline, CDR1 is SNHLY and CDR2 FYNNEI. The CDR3 DNA reads TGTGCCAGCATGGGCAGGGCTGAGGAGACCCAGTACTTC. Its translation is CASMGRAEETQYF.